This T cell receptor beta chain was identified in a study of blood T cell repertoires in COVID-19 (dated by TCRdb to 2020 to 2021). Regarding the study in general: Samples covering the acute and convalescent phases of COVID-19 were provided by collaborators in the United States, Italy and Spain. The material from the prospective study consisted of cDNA or gDNA derived from T cells, B-cell-depleted T cells, or PBMCs. Deeply sampled blood TCRbeta repertoires from subjects exposed to, actively infected with, or recovered from COVID-19 were included in the dataset. The repertoires were released in a freely available public database meant as a resource for research on the immune response to SARS-CoV-2. Samples came from the ongoing ImmuneRACE study (first 160 participants) plus 1,254 subjects from 6 global collaborators. Sample metadata almost always included a de-identified subject ID, COVID-19 status, age in years and sex. HLA class I and class II types, where available, came from metadata supplied by the sample provider rather than from assay-based typing.

TCRbeta CDR3 regions were amplified from genomic DNA by means of the immunoSEQ Assay, a bias-controlled multiplex PCR. Per the source publication's procedure: The number of nucleated cells in each sample was estimated from the amplification of reference gene primers within the assay. To quantify the absolute abundance of each unique TCRbeta CDR3 rearrangement, sequence reads were collapsed and filtered. For each sample, productive Simpson clonality was calculated as the square root of Simpson's diversity index across productive rearrangements. TCRdb mirrors the immuneACCESS table, restricted to in-frame sequences. Some clones are absent from its copies; in checked studies, under half trace to an unresolved V gene, and the reason for the others is unknown. The DNA gave D and trimming, while V, J and clone size come from that table. This sample gives some 230,000 clones in total; less than 90% of them show up just once. Of the sample, 5.1% falls within the top ten clones.

Including the terminal cysteine and phenylalanine, the CDR3 comprises 15 residues. The CDR3 DNA has 45 bases and is translated from base 1. The germline V gene sets CDR1 to SGHVS and CDR2 to FNYEAQ. V trim: 4 bases; J trim: 5 bases; unmatched bases: 3. Results and caveats for the whole study, not just this receptor: How much clinical and demographic metadata was included differed by source and by participant, and the metadata was provided uncurated.

A second Seattle source provided samples from volunteer blood donors who had recovered from COVID-19. Whole blood was collected in K2EDTA tubes by collaborating institutions according to the institutions' own protocols. Collaborator samples were shipped for TCRbeta analysis as frozen whole blood, isolated PBMCs, or DNA extracted from either sample type. Regarding this clone: The antigen it binds to is not known. No base quality information exists; no much larger clone differs at one position.

The sequence joins TRBV7-6 to TRBJ2-2, and 11 junction bases match TRBD1. Specimen: peripheral blood. This TCR derives from a woman aged 55-70 years who had recovered from COVID-19. The DNA reads as follows: TGTGCCAGCAGCTCCGGGACAGGGGGGACCGGGGAGCTGTTTTTT. Its amino acids are CASSSGTGGTGELFF.